These 29 T cell receptor beta chains were sequenced from one sample in a study of post-analysis software for immune sequencing data. Unique molecular identifiers had been added to the TCR beta cDNA libraries. TCRdb re-analysed the PCR reads in MiXCR, keeping a single row per CDR3 protein. This table has hundreds of thousands of distinct CDR3 sequences, 55% to 60% appearing once. Their antigens remain unidentified. The study, taken as a whole, reports: Included in a set of 5 or 6 TRBV segments more frequent in patients than controls were TRBV5-6, TRBV5-1 and TRBV20-1.

Sequencing used blood. These receptors were collected from a girl aged 2 to 10 with multiple sclerosis.

The rearrangement uses TRBV10-3 and TRBJ2-2, with 14 nucleotides matching TRBD2. In germline, CDR1 is ENHRY, CDR2 SYGVKD. This CDR3 spans 16 amino acids. The junction had 5 bases not matched to a gene; V was cut back by 6 bases and J by 5 bases. CDR3 nucleotides: TGTGCCATCAGACCGGGACTAGCGGGAGAAACCGGGGAGCTGTTTTTT. Amino acid sequence: CAIRPGLAGETGELFF.

V gene TRBV29-1 combines with J gene TRBJ1-1; D is unclear. V dropped 4 bases and J dropped 3 bases, with 9 bases sitting between them. CDR3 length: 12 amino acids. Germline loops: CDR1 SQVTM, CDR2 ANQGSEA. For the CDR3, the DNA is TGCAGCGTTGTAGGGTGGGACACTGAAGCTTTCTTT. This encodes CSVVGWDTEAFF. Together with reference TRBV29-1 and TRBJ1-1, the CDR3 gives the full variable domain: SAVISQKPSRDICQRGTSLTIQCQVDSQVTMMFWYRQQPGQSLTLIATANQGSEATYESGFVIDKFPISRPNLTFSTLTVSNMSPEDSSIYLCSVVGWDTEAFFGQGTRLTVV.

The J gene is TRBJ1-5, the V gene TRBV20-1, with no clear D. CDR1 is DFQATT, CDR2 SNEGSKA, per germline (reference sequence). The germline V and J ends were trimmed by 0 bases and 1 base, with 10 bases remaining between them. This CDR3 spans 15 amino acids. In DNA form, the CDR3 reads TGCAGTGCTAGAGATCTAGGCAGGAGCAATCAGCCCCAGCATTTT. It encodes CSARDLGRSNQPQHF.

CDR3 residues: CAGQDWARNYGYTF. The CDR3 DNA is TGTGCCGGCCAGGACTGGGCGAGGAACTATGGCTACACCTTC. This chain uses TRBV11-3 with TRBJ1-2; D not resolved. The CDR3 covers 14 residues. Germline loops: CDR1 SGHNT, CDR2 YENEEA. Trimming stripped 11 bases from V and 2 bases from J, with 18 bases between.

The sample holds a few counts of this clonotype. The V call is TRBV2, the J call TRBJ2-1; possibly TRBD2 for D (5 bases). Germline lookup yields CDR1 SNHLY and CDR2 FYNNEI. Trimming took 7 bases from V and 9 from J, leaving 13 bases between them. This CDR3 has 12 residues. CDR3 bases: TGTGCCAGCACCCGCCTGAGCGGTGAGCAGTTCTTC. It is translated as CASTRLSGEQFF. Full variable domain (outside the CDR3, taken from reference TRBV2 and TRBJ2-1): EPEVTQTPSHQVTQMGQEVILRCVPISNHLYFYWYRQILGQKVEFLVSFYNNEISEKSEIFDDQFSVERPDGSNFTLKIRSTKLEDSAMYFCASTRLSGEQFFGPGTRLTVL.

The rearrangement joins TRBV27 to TRBJ2-1, with D unclear. The CDR3 is 13 residues long. Trimming took off 5 bases at V and 7 bases at J, with 12 bases between the two ends. Germline V CDR1 and CDR2: MNHEY, SMNVEV (reference sequence). CDR3 DNA: TGTGCCAGCAGTGTAGCTATAGGGAATGAGCAGTTCTTC. Translated: CASSVAIGNEQFF.

The gene calls are TRBV10-3 and TRBJ2-1, with D perhaps TRBD1 (6 bases). Between the trimmed V and J ends, which lost 8 bases and 7 bases, there was a span of 12 bases. CDR3 length equals 12 residues. Looked up from germline, CDR1 is ENHRY and CDR2 is SYGVKD. DNA of the CDR3: TGTGCCATCTGGACAGAGGGAAATGAGCAGTTCTTC. It codes for CAIWTEGNEQFF.

The table lists this clonotype with a count of one. The CDR3 sequence is CSVENGWVGSGMMNTEAFF. The CDR3 nucleotides are TGCAGCGTTGAAAATGGGTGGGTAGGGTCAGGAATGATGAACACTGAAGCTTTCTTT. The chain joins TRBV29-1 to TRBJ1-1; D gene unclear. CDR1 and CDR2 from the germline V gene are SQVTM and ANQGSEA. The CDR3 contains 19 residues. The V end lost 2 bases, the J end lost 0 bases, and 25 bases lay between the germline ends. The variable domain in full, with the rest retrieved from reference TRBV29-1 and TRBJ1-1, is SAVISQKPSRDICQRGTSLTIQCQVDSQVTMMFWYRQQPGQSLTLIATANQGSEATYESGFVIDKFPISRPNLTFSTLTVSNMSPEDSSIYLCSVENGWVGSGMMNTEAFFGQGTRLTVV.

This chain connects TRBV7-8 to TRBJ2-7; D remains unclear. Germline V gene data show CDR1 as SGHVS and CDR2 as FQNEAQ. V dropped 5 bases and J dropped 0 bases, with 11 bases sitting between them. This CDR3 is 14 amino acids long. CDR3 region: CASSLVSPSYEQYF. CDR3 bases: TGTGCCAGCAGCCTAGTTTCCCCCTCCTACGAGCAGTACTTC.

The genes are TRBV7-9 and TRBJ2-3; 7 positions match TRBD2. The junction had 5 bases not matched to a gene; V was cut back by 2 bases and J by 0 bases. This CDR3 is 16 amino acids long. Germline lookup yields CDR1 SEHNR and CDR2 FQNEAQ (reference sequence). As DNA, the CDR3 is TGTGCCAGCAGCTTAACGGCTAGCGGAAGCACAGATACGCAGTATTTT. Translating it yields CASSLTASGSTDTQYF.

This clonotype has more than one count but fewer than ten. The chain recombines TRBV29-1 with TRBJ2-1, with a possible D match to TRBD2 (5 bases). Trimming pared 6 bases from V and 2 bases from J, leaving 14 bases between. In germline, CDR1 is SQVTM, CDR2 ANQGSEA. This CDR3 contains 14 residues. DNA of the CDR3: TGCAGCGTGGACCGGGGTGTAACCTACAATGAGCAGTTCTTC. The encoded protein is CSVDRGVTYNEQFF.

The chain couples TRBV12-3 or TRBV12-4 to TRBJ1-1, with TRBD1 matching 7 bases. Germline trimming cut 6 bases from V and 4 bases from J; bases unmatched to any gene: 11. The CDR3 is 15 residues long. The CDR3 coding sequence is TGTGCCAGCAGCTTGGGCGACAGGGTATCCACTGAAGCTTTCTTT. Translation: CASSLGDRVSTEAFF.

This chain joins TRBV11-2 and TRBJ2-3; TRBD2 agrees at 13 bases. V trimming: 4 bases; J trimming: 5 bases; junction bases outside the gene matches: 6. This CDR3 spans 16 amino acids. Germline V gives CDR1 SGHAT, CDR2 FQNNGV. CDR3 DNA: TGTGCCAGCAGCTCCCCGGGACTAGCGGGAATAGATACGCAGTATTTT. This sequence encodes CASSSPGLAGIDTQYF.

This clonotype was detected only a few times. The V call is TRBV29-1, the J call TRBJ1-2; D is unresolved. Germline-derived CDR1 and CDR2 are SQVTM and ANQGSEA. V lost 5 bases and J lost 8, with 18 bases in between. The CDR3 spans 13 residues. The CDR3 protein is CSVPADGGWGYTF. Here the CDR3 DNA reads TGCAGCGTTCCTGCGGACGGAGGGTGGGGCTACACCTTC.

The CDR3 loop reads CSAVASGGTEETQYF. CDR3 in DNA: TGCAGCGCAGTAGCGTCAGGGGGGACAGAGGAGACCCAGTACTTC. V gene TRBV29-1 combines with J gene TRBJ2-5; a weak D match, TRBD1 (7 bases). From germline, CDR1 is SQVTM and CDR2 ANQGSEA. There are 15 residues in the CDR3. V was shortened by 7 bases and J by 5 bases, with 23 bases between the two germline ends.

The chain combines TRBV7-6 with TRBJ2-5; the match to TRBD2 covers 7 bases. The DNA end favors TRBJ2-7, so the J call may be wrong. Germline CDR1 is SGHVS and CDR2 is FNYEAQ. The CDR3 spans 16 residues. The chain's CDR3 is CASSLEGLAGDREQYF. The CDR3 region has the DNA TGTGCCAGCAGCTTAGAAGGGCTTGCGGGAGATCGCGAGCAGTACTTC.

CDR3 loop: CATSDGGPNEQFF. CDR3 bases: TGTGCCACCAGTGACGGGGGGCCGAATGAGCAGTTCTTC. This chain connects TRBV24-1 to TRBJ2-1, with D possibly matching TRBD2 (7 bases). The length of the CDR3 is 13 residues. Between the trimmed V and J ends, which lost 4 bases and 7 bases, there was a span of 10 bases. From germline, CDR1 is KGHDR and CDR2 SFDVKD.

The rearrangement links TRBV20-1 to TRBJ1-2; 9 bases agree with TRBD1. Germline V lookup: CDR1 DFQATT, CDR2 SNEGSKA (reference sequence). V shed 6 bases, J shed 4 bases, and the junction held 15 bases outside the gene matches. This CDR3 spans 16 amino acids. Here the CDR3 reads CSAGRRDRDFSYGYTF. CDR3 coding DNA: TGCAGTGCCGGACGCCGGGACAGGGATTTCAGCTATGGCTACACCTTC.

The V gene is TRBV15, the J gene TRBJ2-3; TRBD1 matches 10 bases. Germline CDR1 is LNHNV and CDR2 is YYDKDF (reference sequence). This CDR3 is 15 amino acids long. V lost 5 bases, J lost 4 bases, and 6 bases stayed unmatched. In nucleotides, the CDR3 is TGTGCCACCAGCGCCGGACAGGGGGGATCAGATACGCAGTATTTT. Translating gives CATSAGQGGSDTQYF.

V usage is TRBV10-3 and J usage is TRBJ2-7; possible D gene TRBD2, 5 bases. CDR1 and CDR2 (germline): ENHRY, SYGVKD. This CDR3 comprises 11 residues. V lost 2 bases and J 6 bases, leaving 5 bases between the germline ends. The DNA for the CDR3 is TGTGCCATCAGTGAGGAGGGCGAGCAGTACTTC. Amino acid sequence: CAISEEGEQYF.

This chain joins TRBV5-1 and TRBJ1-2; 7 bases align to TRBD1. The CDR3 is 17 amino acids. Trimming at V came to 4 bases and at J to 4 bases, leaving 16 bases not matched to a gene. The germline V gene has CDR1 SGHRS and CDR2 YFSETQ. CDR3 DNA: TGCGCCAGCAGCCAGGTACCAGGGCCCGGGACAGTCTATGGCTACACCTTC. It is translated as CASSQVPGPGTVYGYTF.

The gene calls are TRBV12-3 or TRBV12-4 and TRBJ1-3, with no clear D. The V gene lost 8 bases and the J gene lost 0 bases, with 11 bases spanning the gap. The CDR3 is made up of 14 amino acids. In DNA form, the CDR3 reads TGTGCCAGCGGTTATATCGACTCTGGAAACACCATATATTTT. Residues: CASGYIDSGNTIYF.

V gene TRBV18 combines with J gene TRBJ2-7, with TRBD1 as a possible D gene (6 bases). Between the trimmed V and J ends, which lost 6 bases and 2 bases, there was a span of 8 bases. This CDR3 spans 12 amino acids. The V gene's germline CDR1 is KGHSH and CDR2 LQKENI. CDR3: CASSEGAYEQYF. The CDR3 DNA sequence: TGTGCCAGCTCTGAGGGGGCCTACGAGCAGTACTTC.

The chain combines TRBV6-2 or TRBV6-3 with TRBJ2-7; D gene unclear. The CDR3 spans 12 residues. CDR1 is MNHEY and CDR2 is SVGEGT in the germline V gene. Trimming left V 6 bases short and J 4 bases short, with 10 bases between. The CDR3 here is CASRTTIYEQYF. The CDR3 DNA reads TGTGCCAGCAGGACCACAATTTACGAGCAGTACTTC.

The chain joins TRBV12-3 or TRBV12-4 to TRBJ2-5; 7 bases match TRBD2. The CDR3 extends over 14 amino acids. The trim removed 7 bases at V and 5 bases at J, leaving 10 bases unmatched. The CDR3 DNA is TGTGCCAGCACCATCAGGGAGGGGCAGGAGACCCAGTACTTC. Its translation: CASTIREGQETQYF.

This clonotype was observed once. The chain employs TRBV24-1 and TRBJ2-1; 7 bases align to TRBD1. Trimming cost V 3 bases and J 4 bases; bases outside gene matches: 8. The CDR3 consists of 16 residues. The germline V gene has CDR1 KGHDR and CDR2 SFDVKD. Here the CDR3 DNA reads TGTGCCACCAGTGATATGACAGGGCCCATGTACAATGAGCAGTTCTTC. Amino acid sequence: CATSDMTGPMYNEQFF.

This chain connects TRBV12-3 or TRBV12-4 to TRBJ1-2, with 7 positions matching TRBD1. CDR3 size: 14 residues. The V and J ends lost 5 bases and 6 bases, in that order; junction bases with no gene match: 9. CDR3: CASSLYYRGNGYTF. CDR3 sequence (DNA): TGTGCCAGCAGTCTATATTACAGGGGTAATGGCTACACCTTC.

V gene TRBV6-6 combines with J gene TRBJ1-4; D call uncertain. Trimming pared 6 bases from V and 0 bases from J, leaving 11 bases between. The CDR3 runs to 15 residues. Per the germline V gene, CDR1 is MNHNY and CDR2 is SVGAGI (reference sequence). The CDR3 region has the DNA TGTGCCAGCAGACACCACACAGCAACTAATGAAAAACTGTTTTTT. Its translation is CASRHHTATNEKLFF.

V is TRBV27 and J is TRBJ2-5; TRBD1 agrees at 7 bases. The DNA matches TRBJ2-7 better at its end, which makes the J call doubtful. The CDR3 has 14 residues. In germline, CDR1 is MNHEY, CDR2 SMNVEV (reference sequence). The CDR3 sequence is CASSATGIGNEQYF. CDR3 nucleotides: TGTGCCAGCAGTGCGACAGGGATCGGGAACGAGCAGTACTTC.